The 26 T cell receptor beta chains below were found in one sample sequenced in a study of shared clonotypes between healthy human individuals. Repertoires were generated with immunoSEQ multiplex PCR, while TCRdb's copy carries only in-frame clones and drops some. The table shows around 2.1 million clones, with under 97% occurring only once. The sequenced material came from naive CD4+ T cells sorted from blood. The subset: CD45RA+ positively selected. Source of these receptors: a man younger than 30 in good health.

Turning to this clone: Additional DNA sequences in this sample encode the identical CDR3. V and J are TRBV5-1 and TRBJ1-1; TRBD1 is a possible D gene (6 bases). The CDR3 length is 15 residues. V lost 0 bases to trimming and J lost 4 bases, with 13 bases between them. Germline V lookup: CDR1 SGHRS, CDR2 YFSETQ. The CDR3 sequence: CASSLAGQGSTEAFF. The DNA of the CDR3 is TGCGCCAGCAGCTTGGCGGGTCAGGGGTCCACTGAAGCTTTCTTT.

The chain has TRBV2 and TRBJ2-3; TRBD1 or TRBD2 may be the D gene (6 bases each). There are 15 residues in the CDR3. Germline-derived CDR1 and CDR2 are SNHLY and FYNNEI. V gave up 5 bases and J gave up 1 base, with 13 bases separating them. CDR3 nucleotide sequence: TGTGCCAGCAGTCCACCGGGGGCCCGCACAGATACGCAGTATTTT. It codes for CASSPPGARTDTQYF.

The chain employs TRBV6-1 and TRBJ1-5; 10 bases map to TRBD1. The V gene's germline CDR1 is MNHNS and CDR2 SASEGT. The junction had 12 bases not matched to a gene; V was cut back by 3 bases and J by 7 bases. The CDR3 consists of 17 residues. CDR3 nucleotides: TGTGCCAGCAGTGACCCCCCCGGGACAGGGGTCTCGCAGCCCCAGCATTTT. This encodes CASSDPPGTGVSQPQHF.

This sequence joins TRBV2 and TRBJ2-7, with a weak D call TRBD1 (6 bases). Germline CDR1 and CDR2: SNHLY and FYNNEI. The CDR3 length is 14 residues. V was clipped by 7 bases and J by 2 bases, with 15 bases between them. DNA for the CDR3: TGTGCCAGCAATTGGGGACAAACTCCCTACGAGCAGTACTTC. Its protein product is CASNWGQTPYEQYF.

A remark on this clone: The sample has other DNA sequences that encode this CDR3 too. The CDR3 coding sequence is TGCGCCAGCAGCTTGGATCAGGGACGGTACGAGCAGTACTTC. It translates to CASSLDQGRYEQYF. J is TRBJ2-7 and V is TRBV5-1, with D perhaps being TRBD1 or TRBD2 (5 bases each). The CDR3 runs to 14 residues. Germline V CDR1 and CDR2: SGHRS, YFSETQ. V lost 0 bases, J lost 4 bases, and 11 bases lay in between. The full variable domain, in which reference TRBV5-1 and TRBJ2-7 provide the parts outside the CDR3, is KAGVTQTPRYLIKTRGQQVTLSCSPISGHRSVSWYQQTPGQGLQFLFEYFSETQRNKGNFPGRFSGRQFSNSRSEMNVSTLELGDSALYLCASSLDQGRYEQYFGPGTRLTVT.

Comment on this clone: This specimen includes other DNA sequences encoding the same CDR3. J is TRBJ2-5 and V is TRBV18; D is unclear. CDR1 and CDR2 (germline): KGHSH, LQKENI. V gave up 2 bases and J gave up 4 bases, with 5 bases separating them. The CDR3 sequence is 12 residues long. The DNA of the CDR3 is TGTGCCAGCTCACCAACGGGAGAGACCCAGTACTTC. Translating it yields CASSPTGETQYF.

The V call is TRBV4-1, the J call TRBJ1-5, with a tentative D call TRBD1 (6 bases). The ends were cut back, 4 bases at V and 6 bases at J, with 16 bases in the middle. Germline-derived CDR1 and CDR2 are MGHRA and YSYEKL. The CDR3 sequence is 15 residues long. The CDR3 reads CASSLDRTFGQPQHF. CDR3 in DNA: TGCGCCAGCAGCCTCGACAGGACCTTCGGTCAGCCCCAGCATTTT.

The DNA of the CDR3 is TGTGCCAGCAGTCAGAGCAGGCGGCGCACTGAAGCTTTCTTT. This translates into CASSQSRRRTEAFF. V and J are TRBV6-5 and TRBJ1-1; D is unclear. In germline, CDR1 is MNHEY, CDR2 SVGAGI. V was trimmed by 5 bases and J by 4 bases, leaving 14 bases between them. The CDR3 covers 14 residues.

The V and J genes are TRBV6-5 and TRBJ2-2, with D hard to call. Trimming removed 0 bases at V and 7 bases at J, with 15 bases between. There are 16 residues in the CDR3. Per the germline V gene, CDR1 is MNHEY and CDR2 is SVGAGI. The CDR3 reads CASSYSSGSPVGELFF. In nucleotides, the CDR3 is TGTGCCAGCAGTTACTCATCGGGTTCCCCGGTCGGGGAGCTGTTTTTT.

The chain employs TRBV30 and TRBJ2-7; D ambiguous. The germline V gene encodes CDR1 GTSNPN and CDR2 SVGIG (reference sequence). The V end lost 3 bases, the J end lost 6 bases, and 12 bases lay between the germline ends. This CDR3 is built from 12 residues. Here the CDR3 DNA reads TGTGCCTGGAGCCCAAGACTTGGCGAGCAGTACTTC. Translation: CAWSPRLGEQYF.

V gene TRBV5-1 combines with J gene TRBJ2-7; D may be TRBD1 (5 bases). The ends were cut back, 0 bases at V and 6 bases at J, with 16 bases in the middle. Germline assignment: CDR1 SGHRS and CDR2 YFSETQ. The CDR3 loop spans 15 amino acids. CDR3 DNA: TGCGCCAGCAGCTTGGCGCTGGACAAACGCGGCGAGCAGTACTTC. Encoded protein: CASSLALDKRGEQYF.

The chain uses TRBV5-1 and TRBJ1-2, with a tentative D call TRBD1 (5 bases). CDR1 SGHRS and CDR2 YFSETQ come from the germline V gene. The CDR3 sequence is 15 residues long. Trimming stripped 0 bases from V and 4 bases from J, with 13 bases between. CDR3 sequence: CASSLDSGWAYGYTF. In nucleotides, the CDR3 is TGCGCCAGCAGCTTGGATTCAGGGTGGGCCTATGGCTACACCTTC.

This clone was seen only once. This rearrangement joins TRBV14 to TRBJ1-2, with D perhaps matching TRBD1 (6 bases). The CDR3 loop spans 15 amino acids. The V gene lost 3 bases and the J gene lost 1 base, with 12 bases spanning the gap. The germline V gene has CDR1 SGHDN and CDR2 FVKESK. The CDR3: CASSHRGLGNYGYTF. The CDR3 region has the DNA TGTGCCAGCAGCCACAGGGGTTTGGGTAACTATGGCTACACCTTC.

The rearrangement uses TRBV7-2 and TRBJ1-2; no reliable D call. Germline lookup yields CDR1 SGHTA and CDR2 FQGNSA. This CDR3 contains 12 residues. The V gene lost 5 bases and the J gene lost 7 bases, with 11 bases spanning the gap. The CDR3 nucleotides read TGTGCCAGCAGCCGGATTTTGGGTGGCTACACCTTC. Translating it yields CASSRILGGYTF.

This chain connects TRBV5-1 to TRBJ1-6; 10 positions agree with TRBD1. Germline-derived CDR1 and CDR2 are SGHRS and YFSETQ. V shed 3 bases, J shed 8 bases, and the junction held 5 bases outside the gene matches. The CDR3 contains 15 residues. CDR3 protein: CASSYGQGVYSPLHF. The CDR3 DNA sequence: TGCGCCAGCAGCTACGGACAGGGGGTTTATTCACCCCTCCACTTT.

As regards this clone: Other DNA sequences of this sample code for an identical CDR3. This CDR3 is CAWSVGTGNTIYF. CDR3 sequence (DNA): TGTGCCTGGAGTGTTGGGACTGGAAACACCATATATTTT. This chain connects TRBV30 to TRBJ1-3; no clear D. The CDR3 runs to 13 residues. The V gene's germline CDR1 is GTSNPN and CDR2 SVGIG (reference sequence). V was clipped by 0 bases and J by 2 bases, with 5 bases between them.

The chain is built from TRBV10-3 and TRBJ2-1; 7 positions match TRBD2. The CDR3 length is 17 residues. Germline CDR1 is ENHRY and CDR2 is SYGVKD. Trimming at V came to 3 bases and at J to 5 bases, leaving 13 bases not matched to a gene. This CDR3 reads CAISDPDAGDYNNEQFF. The DNA of the CDR3 is TGTGCCATCAGTGATCCCGACGCCGGGGACTACAACAATGAGCAGTTCTTC.

The V call is TRBV7-8, the J call TRBJ2-7, with 14 bases identical to TRBD2. Germline CDR1 reads SGHVS; CDR2 reads FQNEAQ. The length of the CDR3 is 17 residues. The trim removed 5 bases at V and 1 base at J, leaving 7 bases unmatched. CDR3 nucleotide sequence: TGTGCCAGCAGCCCAGAGGGACTAGCGGGGGCGTCCTACGAGCAGTACTTC. Translation gives CASSPEGLAGASYEQYF.

The CDR3 protein is CASSVGQGTTFELFF. The DNA of the CDR3 is TGTGCCAGCAGCGTAGGACAGGGGACGACCTTTGAGCTGTTTTTT. V is TRBV7-3 and J is TRBJ2-2; 9 bases match TRBD1. V shed 5 bases and J 11 bases; nucleotides not matched to a gene: 12. Germline values: CDR1 SGHTA, CDR2 FQGTGA. This CDR3 spans 15 amino acids.

Comment on this clone: One end of the junction fails to match germline, which may point to a read error. V and J are TRBV30 and TRBJ1-4, with D maybe TRBD1 (6 bases). This CDR3 comprises 14 residues. Germline CDR1 is GTSNPN and CDR2 is SVGIG (reference sequence). The CDR3 DNA follows: TGCGTGTCCAGGGGAAGAGCAACTAATGAAAAACTGTTTTTT. Translated, it gives CVSRGRATNEKLFF.

DNA for the CDR3: TGTGCCAGCAGCCCAAACAGAAACACTGAAGCTTTCTTT. As protein: CASSPNRNTEAFF. The chain joins TRBV7-2 to TRBJ1-1; no clear D gene. The germline V and J ends were trimmed by 5 bases and 2 bases, with 9 bases remaining between them. This CDR3 contains 13 residues. Germline values: CDR1 SGHTA, CDR2 FQGNSA.

The V and J genes are TRBV7-6 and TRBJ2-2, with a weak D call TRBD2 (5 bases). The CDR3 is 14 residues long. Per germline, CDR1 SGHVS and CDR2 FNYEAQ. The ends were cut back, 1 base at V and 4 bases at J, with 7 bases in the middle. CDR3 DNA: TGTGCCAGCAGCTTAGTTGCGGGCACCGGGGAGCTGTTTTTT. Its protein product is CASSLVAGTGELFF.

This rearrangement joins TRBV25-1 to TRBJ2-5; D is tentatively TRBD1 or TRBD2 (5 bases each). Trimming pared 7 bases from V and 2 bases from J, leaving 11 bases between. Germline CDR1 MGHDK, CDR2 SYGVNS. CDR3 length equals 13 residues. The CDR3 region is CASNKGPQETQYF. Here the CDR3 DNA reads TGTGCCAGCAACAAGGGACCGCAAGAGACCCAGTACTTC.

This clone was seen a single time. The genes are TRBV4-3 and TRBJ1-2; D is possibly TRBD1 (6 bases). Germline lookup yields CDR1 LGHNA and CDR2 YSLEER. V lost 4 bases and J 3 bases, leaving 15 bases between the germline ends. This CDR3 is built from 15 residues. DNA of the CDR3: TGCGCCAGCAGCCCCGGGGATGGGGGCCACTATGGCTACACCTTC. As protein: CASSPGDGGHYGYTF.

The chain links TRBV7-4 to TRBJ2-1; D ambiguous. From germline, CDR1 is SGHVT and CDR2 SQSDAQ. V was pared by 5 bases and J by 8 bases, with 19 bases between. This CDR3 is 15 amino acids long. The CDR3: CASSPPAGVLDEQFF. Written as DNA, the CDR3 is TGTGCCAGCAGCCCCCCGGCAGGCGTTTTGGATGAGCAGTTCTTC.

A remark on this clone: The same CDR3 is also encoded by other DNA sequences in this sample. This rearrangement joins TRBV7-2 to TRBJ2-7; 11 bases line up with TRBD2. The V gene's germline CDR1 is SGHTA and CDR2 FQGNSA. V lost 5 bases to trimming and J lost 0 bases; unmatched junction nucleotides: 3. This CDR3 has 15 amino acids. CDR3 protein: CASSATSGSSYEQYF. The CDR3 DNA is TGTGCCAGCAGCGCTACTAGCGGGAGCTCCTACGAGCAGTACTTC.